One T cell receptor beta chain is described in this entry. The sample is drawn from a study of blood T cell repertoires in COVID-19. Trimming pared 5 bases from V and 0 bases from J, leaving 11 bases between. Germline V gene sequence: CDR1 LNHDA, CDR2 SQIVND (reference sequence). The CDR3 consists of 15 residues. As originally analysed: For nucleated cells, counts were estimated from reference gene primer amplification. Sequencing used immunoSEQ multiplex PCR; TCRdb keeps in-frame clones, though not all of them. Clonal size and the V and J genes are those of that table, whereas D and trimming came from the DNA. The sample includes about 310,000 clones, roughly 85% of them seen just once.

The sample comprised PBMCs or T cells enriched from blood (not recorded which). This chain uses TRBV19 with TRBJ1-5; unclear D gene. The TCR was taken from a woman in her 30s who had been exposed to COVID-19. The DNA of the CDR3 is TGTGCCAGTAGTCCCTCCAGACTTAGCAATCAGCCCCAGCATTTT. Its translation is CASSPSRLSNQPQHF.